This T cell receptor (beta chain) was documented in a study of T cells in Graves' hyperthyroidism and ophthalmopathy. V lost 4 bases and J lost 2, with 14 bases in between. CDR1 and CDR2 from the germline V gene are MNHEY and SVGEGT. CDR3 size: 15 residues. Ten or more counts support this clonotype. Amplification yielded TCR beta CDR3 regions, with RNA transcripts as the source. TCR CDR3 underwent first-round RT-PCR with the HTBI primer set. TCRdb independently ran MiXCR on the multiplex PCR reads; one entry per CDR3 protein. The sample shows about 590,000 distinct CDR3 sequences, 15% to 19% of them seen only once.

This sequence was found in a woman aged 25 to 39 with Graves' hyperthyroidism. The chain employs TRBV6-2 or TRBV6-3 and TRBJ1-1; weak D call: TRBD1 (5 bases). Sequencing input: blood. The CDR3 reads CASSFFYRDNTEAFF. The CDR3 nucleotides read TGTGCCAGCAGTTTTTTCTACCGGGACAACACTGAAGCTTTCTTT.